This T cell receptor (beta chain) is drawn from a study of cytomegalovirus exposure and HLA in healthy donors. Study in general: A data release that came early held approximately 92 million unique TCRs from HLA-typed donors. Study-wide findings and caveats: According to the study, roughly 160 TCR beta chains were cytomegalovirus-associated. Near-uniform donor sequencing depth was presumed by presence/absence analyses. Some V segments (TRBV6-2 and TRBV6-3 among them) were excluded as indistinguishable.

The trim removed 5 bases at V and 0 bases at J, leaving 1 base unmatched. The CDR3 totals 15 residues. From germline, CDR1 is SNHLY and CDR2 FYNNEI. A note on this clone: Its antigen remains unknown.

Amplification used 60 Vbeta primers and 13 Jbeta primers. Only in-frame clones appear in the TCRdb table, and some are missing; sequencing was by immunoSEQ multiplex PCR. The sample yields 110,000 to 150,000 clones, around 85% seen once. This clonotype originated in a middle-aged man in good health and CMV-seropositive. The sample taken for sequencing was PBMCs. The V gene is TRBV2, the J gene TRBJ2-1, with 10 bases matching TRBD2. As DNA, the CDR3 is TGTGCCAGCAGTTCTAGCGGGAGCTCCTACAATGAGCAGTTCTTC. It specifies CASSSSGSSYNEQFF.